These 4 T cell receptor beta chains share one sample of origin, sequenced in a study of cytomegalovirus exposure and HLA in healthy donors. A multiplex PCR was run with 60 Vbeta primers and 13 Jbeta primers. Sequenced by immunoSEQ multiplex PCR; TCRdb stores in-frame clones only, minus some. The sample holds tens of thousands of clones; about 79% are singletons and the top ten take approximately 7.2%. The source material was PBMCs. The receptors stem from a woman in her 40s in good health and CMV-seronegative.

V is TRBV5-1 and J is TRBJ2-3; 9 positions agree with TRBD1. The CDR3 runs to 16 residues. V was clipped by 1 base and J by 6 bases; unmatched bases: 9. The germline V gene encodes CDR1 SGHRS and CDR2 YFSETQ. CDR3 coding DNA: TGCGCCAGCAGCTTGATCGGGACAGGGATTTCGGATACGCAGTATTTT. This encodes CASSLIGTGISDTQYF.

V usage is TRBV6-7 and J usage is TRBJ2-7, with D possibly being TRBD1 (5 bases). TRBV6-7 is an ORF, with its function uncertain. Trimming removed 0 bases from V and 2 bases from J, with 8 bases in between. The CDR3 covers 14 residues. DNA of the CDR3: TGTGCCAGCAGTTACTCGACGGACACCTACGAGCAGTACTTC. Translation: CASSYSTDTYEQYF.

This clone showed up just a few times. The chain uses TRBV10-1 and TRBJ2-7; D uncertain. The CDR3 covers 12 residues. V lost 0 bases and J lost 6, with 6 bases in between. Germline V gives CDR1 WNHNN, CDR2 SYGVQD (reference sequence). CDR3 DNA sequence: TGCGCCAGCAGTGAGTCTCGAGGCGAGCAGTACTTC. The encoded protein is CASSESRGEQYF.

As regards this clone: A read error may produce the germline difference seen at one junction end. Other DNA sequences in the sample encode the same CDR3. This chain uses TRBV2 with TRBJ1-2; TRBD1 aligns across 7 bases. The CDR3 contains 12 residues. The germline gives CDR1 SNHLY, CDR2 FYNNEI. In DNA, the CDR3 is TGTGCCAGCAGATCGACAGGGAATGGCTATACCTTC. Translation: CASRSTGNGYTF.